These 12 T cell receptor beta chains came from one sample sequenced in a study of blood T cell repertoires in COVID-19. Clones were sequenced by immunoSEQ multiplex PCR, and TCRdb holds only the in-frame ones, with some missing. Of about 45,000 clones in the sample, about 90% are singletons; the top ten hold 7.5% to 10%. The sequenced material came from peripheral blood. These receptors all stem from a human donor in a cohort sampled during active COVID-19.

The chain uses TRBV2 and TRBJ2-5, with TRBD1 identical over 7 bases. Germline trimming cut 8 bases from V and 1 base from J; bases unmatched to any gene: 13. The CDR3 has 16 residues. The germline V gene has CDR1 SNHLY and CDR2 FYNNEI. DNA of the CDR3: TGTGCCAGCGGGATATCCGGGACAGCCGTCCAAGAGACCCAGTACTTC. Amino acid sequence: CASGISGTAVQETQYF.

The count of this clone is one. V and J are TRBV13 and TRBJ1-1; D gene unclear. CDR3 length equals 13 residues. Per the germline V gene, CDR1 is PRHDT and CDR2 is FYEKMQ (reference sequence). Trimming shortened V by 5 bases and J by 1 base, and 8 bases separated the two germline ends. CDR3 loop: CASSPTANTEAFF. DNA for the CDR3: TGTGCCAGCAGCCCCACAGCGAACACTGAAGCTTTCTTT.

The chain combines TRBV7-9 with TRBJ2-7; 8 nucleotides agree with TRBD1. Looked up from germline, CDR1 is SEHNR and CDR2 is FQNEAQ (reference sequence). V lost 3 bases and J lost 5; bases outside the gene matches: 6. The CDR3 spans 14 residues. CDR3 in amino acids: CASSLTGESNEQYF. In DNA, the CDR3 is TGTGCCAGCAGCTTGACAGGGGAGTCCAACGAGCAGTACTTC. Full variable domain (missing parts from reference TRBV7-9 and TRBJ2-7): DTGVSQNPRHKITKRGQNVTFRCDPISEHNRLYWYRQTLGQGPEFLTYFQNEAQLEKSRLLSDRFSAERPKGSFSTLEIQRTEQGDSAMYLCASSLTGESNEQYFGPGTRLTVT.

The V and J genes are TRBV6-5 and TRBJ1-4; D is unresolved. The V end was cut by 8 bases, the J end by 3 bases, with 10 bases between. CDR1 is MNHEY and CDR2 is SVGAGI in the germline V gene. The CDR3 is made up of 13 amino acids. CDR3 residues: CASSEQPNEKLFF. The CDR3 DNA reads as TGTGCCAGCTCAGAACAGCCTAATGAAAAACTGTTTTTT.

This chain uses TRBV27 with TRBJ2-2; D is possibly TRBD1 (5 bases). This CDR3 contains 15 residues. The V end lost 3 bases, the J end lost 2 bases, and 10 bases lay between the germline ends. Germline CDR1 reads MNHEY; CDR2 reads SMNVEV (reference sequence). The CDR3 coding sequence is TGTGCCAGCAGTTTCTCGACAGTTAACACCGGGGAGCTGTTTTTT. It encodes CASSFSTVNTGELFF.

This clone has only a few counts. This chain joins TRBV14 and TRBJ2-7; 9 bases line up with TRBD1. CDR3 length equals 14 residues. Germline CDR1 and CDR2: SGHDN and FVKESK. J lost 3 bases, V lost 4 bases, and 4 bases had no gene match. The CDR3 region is CASSLTTGGYEQYF. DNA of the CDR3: TGTGCCAGCAGCCTTACGACAGGGGGCTACGAGCAGTACTTC.

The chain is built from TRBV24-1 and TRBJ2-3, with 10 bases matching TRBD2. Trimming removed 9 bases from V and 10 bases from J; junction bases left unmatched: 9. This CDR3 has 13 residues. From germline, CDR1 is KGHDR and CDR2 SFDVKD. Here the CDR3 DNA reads TGTGCCACCGTTGCCAGCGGGGGGGGACCGCAGTATTTT. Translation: CATVASGGGPQYF.

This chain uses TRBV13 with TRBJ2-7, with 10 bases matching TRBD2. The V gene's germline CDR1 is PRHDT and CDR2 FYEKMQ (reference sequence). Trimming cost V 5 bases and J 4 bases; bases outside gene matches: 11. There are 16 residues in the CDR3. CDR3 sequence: CASSQQLAGNPYEQYF. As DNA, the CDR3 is TGTGCCAGCAGCCAACAACTAGCGGGGAACCCTTACGAGCAGTACTTC. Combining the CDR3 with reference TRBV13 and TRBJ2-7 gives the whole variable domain AAGVIQSPRHLIKEKRETATLKCYPIPRHDTVYWYQQGPGQDPQFLISFYEKMQSDKGSIPDRFSAQQFSDYHSELNMSSLELGDSALYFCASSQQLAGNPYEQYFGPGTRLTVT.

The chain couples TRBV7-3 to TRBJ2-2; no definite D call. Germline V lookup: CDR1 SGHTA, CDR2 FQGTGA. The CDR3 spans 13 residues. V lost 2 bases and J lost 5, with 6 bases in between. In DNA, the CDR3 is TGTGCCAGCAGCTTAGCCAGGACCGGGGAGCTGTTTTTT. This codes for CASSLARTGELFF.

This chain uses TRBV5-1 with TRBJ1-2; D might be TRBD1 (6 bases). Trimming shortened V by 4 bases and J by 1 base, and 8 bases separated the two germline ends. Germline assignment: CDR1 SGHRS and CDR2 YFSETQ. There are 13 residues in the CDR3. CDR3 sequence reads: CASSPGHNYGYTF. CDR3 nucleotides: TGCGCCAGCAGCCCGGGACATAACTATGGCTACACCTTC.

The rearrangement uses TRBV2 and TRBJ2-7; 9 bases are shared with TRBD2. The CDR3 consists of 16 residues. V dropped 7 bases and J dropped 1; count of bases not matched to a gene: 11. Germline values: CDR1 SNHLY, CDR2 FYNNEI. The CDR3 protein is CASTLERGVISYEQYF. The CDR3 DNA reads TGTGCCAGCACCTTAGAGCGGGGGGTTATTTCCTACGAGCAGTACTTC.

In DNA, the CDR3 is TGTGCCAGTAGTCCCTTCGGACAGGGCACTGAAGCTTTCTTT. Translation gives CASSPFGQGTEAFF. The rearrangement links TRBV19 to TRBJ1-1; 8 bases fit TRBD1. Germline assignment: CDR1 LNHDA and CDR2 SQIVND (reference sequence). The CDR3 is 14 amino acids. V gave up 5 bases and J gave up 4 bases; unmatched junction bases: 6.